The T cell receptor (beta chain) described here comes from a study of blood T cells in healthy people across ages (dated by TCRdb to the mid-2010s). For the study in its entirety: In model experiments, roughly one uniquely barcoded TCR beta cDNA molecule per two T cells was captured by template switching. Donors of different ages were randomly distributed across sequencing lanes to avoid experimental bias. Two additional independent replicas of 1 million unique cDNA reads from the same blood draw were analyzed for two donors (one aged 18 to 30 and one aged 80 or older). Four age groups were formed from the donors: young (average around 15 years), middle-aged (around 37), aged (62) and long-lived (roughly 81). The study measured age-related changes in TCR beta repertoire diversity using deep sequencing normalized with unique cDNA molecular identifiers. Results the study describes overall, beyond this receptor: Compared with the aged group, the long-lived group had more naive CD4+ T cells, fewer expanded clones and increased TCR diversity, a pattern suggesting age selection. Because profiling used bulk unsorted PBMCs, naive and antigen-experienced compartments could not be compared conclusively. Observed TCR beta diversity per million T cells fell roughly linearly with age, and a significant reduction was already apparent by age about 43. A strong correlation was found between observed TCR beta diversity and the percentage of naive T cells measured by flow cytometry. Because the CMV infection status of the donors was unknown, age-related changes in expanded clonotypes may potentially have been confounded. Estimates of total diversity from one million sequenced T cells were regarded as lower bounds and underestimates.

Libraries were constructed by 5' RACE. Sequencer: Illumina HiSeq 2500. The second PCR ran for roughly 7 to 11 cycles and used a J-beta primer mix along with a sample-barcoded 5' primer. A template-switch 5' adaptor carrying 12 random nucleotides introduced a unique molecular identifier onto each TCR beta cDNA molecule. At least 2.5 million CDR3-containing paired-end reads were obtained from each sample. First-strand cDNA synthesis was performed from all RNA using the Mint cDNA synthesis kit, with priming by a TRBC-specific oligonucleotide. Following uracil-DNA glycosylase treatment, all cDNA underwent a first 18-cycle PCR with the universal primers M1SS and BC2_uni_R. Regarding the original processing steps: Normalization of each sample was performed by random selection of 1 million high-quality reads, each carrying a distinct molecular identifier. Instead of being binned into consensus sequences, reads that shared molecular identifiers were thrown out. CDR3 identification, clonotype clustering and error correction used MiTCR with a Q25 quality threshold and the strictest error-elimination algorithm. A nonparametric unseen species model with Euler transformation was used to estimate lower-bound total TCR beta diversity. TCRdb reran the public reads through fastp at Q25 and MiXCR, keeping productive beta chains. Rows merge per CDR3 protein into single entries with the most common DNA and genes. The V and J calls, along with clone size, are taken from TCRdb and not from the paper's own processing. Counted in this sample were approximately 810,000 distinct CDR3 sequences; more than 25% of them appeared once. The top ten hold 17% of the sample.

The germline ends are 13 bases apart after V is trimmed by 5 bases and J by 2 bases. CDR1 and CDR2, looked up from the germline V gene, are SGHTA and FQGNSA. There are 14 amino acids in the CDR3, from cysteine to phenylalanine inclusive. Of all the DNA, just the CDR3 is kept, 42 bases in frame from base 1. For this clonotype: Its antigen has not been determined. It has no much larger one-base neighbor in the sample; base qualities were not kept.

Systemically healthy Caucasian individuals from Russia, approximately 39 in total and aged about 6 to 95 years, were included as donors. Each donor gave approximately 9.4 milliliters of peripheral blood, drawn into EDTA-treated Vacutainer tubes. Ficoll-Paque density-gradient centrifugation was used to isolate PBMCs, with at least 6 million per sample. Total RNA was extracted from PBMCs with Trizol reagent, with at least 5.5 micrograms obtained per sample. The percentages of naive CD45RAhigh/CD27high T cells were determined by flow cytometry on a PBMC aliquot from every donor. The TCR sequence derives from an elderly woman in good health. The rearranged segments are TRBV7-2 and TRBJ2-7; possibly the D gene is TRBD2, per 6 matching bases. Sequencing input: blood. The CDR3: CASSPRPGAYEQYF. The DNA sequence reads TGTGCCAGCAGCCCCCGGCCGGGGGCCTACGAGCAGTACTTC.